A single sample is the source of the 32 T cell receptor beta chains below, sequenced in a study of spatial heterogeneity in lung cancer (dated by TCRdb to about 2019). The label giving this sample's time point can be read as: sample taken at primary tumor resection. Preparation of the library involved 5' RACE. The instrument given in TCRdb is NextSeq 500. TCRdb itself trimmed the public reads at Q25 with fastp, ran MiXCR and retained productive beta chains. Here each entry gathers all rows of one CDR3 protein and keeps the most common genes and DNA. This sample is represented by around 92,000 distinct CDR3 sequences; 9.5% to 15% of them were singletons. 35% to 45% of the sample is in the top ten clones. Sequences were derived from PBMCs, sampled at surgery. The receptors come from a male donor with early-stage non-small cell lung cancer.

The V gene is TRBV4-2, the J gene TRBJ2-4, with 10 bases lining up with TRBD1. After removal of 4 bases from V and 8 bases from J, the junction contained 5 bases not matched to a gene. This CDR3 is built from 14 residues. The germline CDR1 and CDR2 sequences are LGHNA and YNFKEQ. The CDR3 DNA follows: TGTGCCAGCAGCCCGGACAGGGGGGGGGACATTCAGTACTTC. Translating it yields CASSPDRGGDIQYF.

This clonotype was detected ten times or more. V and J are TRBV5-1 and TRBJ2-5; D might be TRBD2 (6 bases). The germline V and J ends were trimmed by 4 bases and 2 bases, with 18 bases remaining between them. Germline CDR1 reads SGHRS; CDR2 reads YFSETQ. This CDR3 is built from 16 residues. The CDR3 DNA reads as TGCGCCAGCAGCATAGGAGGGGTCGTCAGTCAAGAGACCCAGTACTTC. Translating gives CASSIGGVVSQETQYF.

The table lists this clonotype with many counts. The rearrangement uses TRBV12-3 or TRBV12-4 and TRBJ1-2; D is uncertain. The V and J ends lost 6 bases and 4 bases respectively, with 18 bases between them. This CDR3 is 15 amino acids long. Written as DNA, the CDR3 is TGTGCCAGCAGCCGCGCAGAGCTCAGGAGCTATGGCTACACCTTC. Its protein product is CASSRAELRSYGYTF.

The CDR3 region is CASSLPGQGLSEQYF. CDR3 bases: TGCGCCAGCAGCTTGCCGGGACAGGGGTTGTCCGAGCAGTACTTC. The rearrangement links TRBV5-1 to TRBJ2-7; 10 nucleotides match TRBD1. This CDR3 has 15 amino acids. Germline V gene lookup returns CDR1 SGHRS and CDR2 YFSETQ. Trimming removed 1 base from V and 6 bases from J; junction bases left unmatched: 7.

This clonotype was counted between two and nine times. The chain couples TRBV7-9 to TRBJ1-5, with no clear D. V lost 2 bases and J 5 bases, leaving 4 bases between the germline ends. Germline V gene lookup returns CDR1 SEHNR and CDR2 FQNEAQ (reference sequence). There are 12 residues in the CDR3. The CDR3 here is CASSLPDQPQHF. CDR3 sequence (DNA): TGTGCCAGCAGCTTACCAGATCAGCCCCAGCATTTT.

The chain is built from TRBV28 and TRBJ1-1; D unresolved. The CDR3 loop spans 13 amino acids. Between the trimmed V and J ends, which lost 6 bases and 2 bases, there was a span of 10 bases. CDR1 and CDR2 from the germline V gene are MDHEN and SYDVKM. Written as DNA, the CDR3 is TGTGCCAGCAGCCCCGCGCTCAACACTGAAGCTTTCTTT. Translation: CASSPALNTEAFF.

The chain employs TRBV18 and TRBJ2-1; no definite D call. Germline V gene sequence: CDR1 KGHSH, CDR2 LQKENI. This CDR3 contains 15 residues. Trimming removed 6 bases from V and 0 bases from J, with 12 bases in between. DNA for the CDR3: TGTGCCAGCTCCCGGGCAGGAAACTCCTACAATGAGCAGTTCTTC. It encodes CASSRAGNSYNEQFF.

In this sample, this clonotype turned up a few times. The chain joins TRBV7-2 to TRBJ1-6, with unresolved D. This CDR3 has 14 residues. Deletions cut 0 bases from V and 7 bases from J, with 7 bases between. Germline V gene sequence: CDR1 SGHTA, CDR2 FQGNSA. Here the CDR3 DNA reads TGTGCCAGCAGCTTAGCGGCAGAGAATTCACCCCTCCACTTT. Residues: CASSLAAENSPLHF.

V usage is TRBV2 and J usage is TRBJ2-4; D might be TRBD1 (5 bases). Between the trimmed V and J ends, which lost 8 bases and 1 base, there was a span of 12 bases. Looked up from germline, CDR1 is SNHLY and CDR2 is FYNNEI. The CDR3 covers 14 residues. CDR3 loop: CASQGYNAKNIQYF. DNA for the CDR3: TGTGCCAGCCAGGGATATAATGCCAAAAACATTCAGTACTTC.

The chain uses TRBV7-3 and TRBJ2-6; D is unclear. The CDR3 extends over 17 amino acids. Germline V lookup: CDR1 SGHTA, CDR2 FQGTGA. V lost 1 base and J lost 0, with 10 bases in between. The CDR3 sequence: CASSLIGSSSGANVLTF. The CDR3 coding sequence is TGTGCCAGCAGCTTAATCGGCAGCTCCTCTGGGGCCAACGTCCTGACTTTC.

The chain links TRBV11-2 to TRBJ1-3; 8 bases agree with TRBD1. The J segment lost 0 bases and the V segment lost 0 bases, leaving 4 bases of the junction unmatched. The CDR3 runs to 17 residues. Germline assignment: CDR1 SGHAT and CDR2 FQNNGV. CDR3 region: CASSLEGQGFSGNTIYF. The CDR3 DNA follows: TGTGCCAGCAGCTTAGAAGGACAGGGCTTCTCTGGAAACACCATATATTTT.

Points on this clonotype: A much larger clone lies one base from this, so it may be a read error. The V and J genes are TRBV4-2 and TRBJ2-1; unclear D gene. The CDR3 extends over 14 amino acids. Deletions cut 1 base from V and 0 bases from J, with 4 bases between. Germline-derived CDR1 and CDR2 are LGHNA and YNFKEQ. CDR3 in amino acids: CASSQGVSYNEQFF. The CDR3 DNA follows: TGTGCCAGCAGCCAAGGAGTCTCCTACAATGAGCAGTTCTTC.

This clonotype turned up a few times. V usage is TRBV7-8 and J usage is TRBJ2-3; TRBD1 matches 8 bases. J lost 3 bases, V lost 2 bases, and 1 base had no gene match. The CDR3 length is 14 residues. Germline loops: CDR1 SGHVS, CDR2 FQNEAQ. CDR3 in DNA: TGTGCCAGCAGCTTATGGGACAGGACAGATACGCAGTATTTT. The encoded protein is CASSLWDRTDTQYF.

V gene TRBV6-6 combines with J gene TRBJ1-6, with D tentatively TRBD1 (6 bases). This CDR3 region has 14 residues. V lost 2 bases, J lost 7 bases, and 9 bases lay in between. Germline values: CDR1 MNHNY, CDR2 SVGAGI (reference sequence). The CDR3 DNA reads as TGTGCCAGCAGTTACAGGGGGTCAAATTCACCCCTCCACTTT. Translated, it gives CASSYRGSNSPLHF.

V is TRBV10-2 and J is TRBJ2-2, with TRBD2 matching over 15 bases. CDR1 and CDR2 from the germline V gene are WSHSY and SAAADI. Trimming cost V 5 bases and J 9 bases; bases outside gene matches: 10. The CDR3 consists of 17 residues. The CDR3 here is CASSPGTSGGPSRELFF. The CDR3 nucleotides are TGCGCCAGCAGTCCTGGGACTAGCGGGGGGCCGTCCCGGGAGCTGTTTTTT.

This chain links TRBV28 with TRBJ2-1; 8 bases map to TRBD1. The V gene's germline CDR1 is MDHEN and CDR2 SYDVKM. Trimming took 6 bases from V and 1 from J; bases not matched to a gene: 8. The CDR3 consists of 16 residues. This CDR3 reads CASRTTGVGSYNEQFF. In nucleotides, the CDR3 is TGTGCCAGCAGAACGACAGGGGTTGGATCCTACAATGAGCAGTTCTTC. The entire variable domain, with the rest obtained from reference TRBV28 and TRBJ2-1, is as follows: DVKVTQSSRYLVKRTGEKVFLECVQDMDHENMFWYRQDPGLGLRLIYFSYDVKMKEKGDIPEGYSVSREKKERFSLILESASTNQTSMYLCASRTTGVGSYNEQFFGPGTRLTVL.

This clonotype was seen many times. The chain recombines TRBV5-1 with TRBJ1-5; a possible D gene is TRBD1 (5 bases). Trimming left V 0 bases short and J 5 bases short, with 6 bases between. CDR1 and CDR2 from the germline V gene are SGHRS and YFSETQ. The CDR3 has 13 residues. This CDR3 reads CASSLVGDQPQHF. In DNA form, the CDR3 reads TGCGCCAGCAGCTTGGTAGGGGATCAGCCCCAGCATTTT.

This clonotype was seen a handful of times. The chain recombines TRBV24-1 with TRBJ2-1; D is uncertain. The CDR3 sequence is 16 residues long. Trimming shortened V by 2 bases and J by 0 bases, and 10 bases separated the two germline ends. The germline V gene encodes CDR1 KGHDR and CDR2 SFDVKD. CDR3 DNA sequence: TGTGCCACCAGTGATTCAAGGCTAAACTCCTACAATGAGCAGTTCTTC. It is translated as CATSDSRLNSYNEQFF.

The rearrangement links TRBV27 to TRBJ2-5; tentative D call: TRBD1 (6 bases). The CDR3 runs 20 residues. V shed 2 bases and J shed 0 bases, with 25 bases lying between them. Germline lookup yields CDR1 MNHEY and CDR2 SMNVEV (reference sequence). The CDR3 nucleotides are TGTGCCAGCAGTTTAACCCACCCGGGACAAGGTTTGGGGAACCAAGAGACCCAGTACTTC. It translates to CASSLTHPGQGLGNQETQYF.

This clonotype was seen at least ten times. The CDR3 nucleotides read TGTGCCAGCAGAGGAGTAAATGAGCAGTTCTTC. Protein: CASRGVNEQFF. The chain recombines TRBV6-1 with TRBJ2-1; D not certain. The length of the CDR3 is 11 residues. The V gene lost 6 bases and the J gene lost 7 bases, with 7 bases spanning the gap. Germline V lookup: CDR1 MNHNS, CDR2 SASEGT.

This clonotype showed up just a few times. The V call is TRBV7-2, the J call TRBJ1-1; D perhaps matches TRBD1 (5 bases). Deletions cut 5 bases from V and 7 bases from J, with 14 bases between. The germline V gene has CDR1 SGHTA and CDR2 FQGNSA. This CDR3 has 13 residues. CDR3 DNA sequence: TGTGCCAGCAGCAATCCGACAGCTAATGAAGCTTTCTTT. It codes for CASSNPTANEAFF.

This clonotype was seen ten or more times. The chain is built from TRBV12-3 or TRBV12-4 and TRBJ2-7; D unresolved. Trimming shortened V by 3 bases and J by 2 bases, and 8 bases separated the two germline ends. The CDR3 is 13 residues long. The CDR3 sequence: CASSFRNTYEQYF. CDR3 nucleotide sequence: TGTGCCAGCAGTTTCCGAAACACCTACGAGCAGTACTTC.

This clonotype came up many times. J is TRBJ1-6 and V is TRBV28, with TRBD1 matching 9 bases. The germline V gene encodes CDR1 MDHEN and CDR2 SYDVKM. Germline trimming cut 6 bases from V and 9 bases from J; bases unmatched to any gene: 9. The CDR3 contains 15 residues. The CDR3, as DNA: TGTGCCAGCAGAGAGTGGACAGGGGTCGCTTCACCCCTCCACTTT. Its translation: CASREWTGVASPLHF.

Comments on this clonotype: Just one base apart from a much larger clone, this may be a read error. V gene TRBV28 combines with J gene TRBJ2-1; D not resolved. The CDR3 sequence is 13 residues long. Germline CDR1 is MDHEN and CDR2 is SYDVKM. CDR3 in DNA: TGTGTCAGCAGTAACCGACTGTGGGGTGAGCAGTTCTTC. It yields the protein CVSSNRLWGEQFF.

On this clonotype itself: A much larger clone sits a single nucleotide away, making a read error possible. This chain connects TRBV9 to TRBJ1-5; 8 nucleotides match TRBD1. Per the germline V gene, CDR1 is SGDLS and CDR2 is YYNGEE. The CDR3 is made up of 15 amino acids. As DNA, the CDR3 is TGTGCCAGCAGCGTAGCAGGGGGCCTCAATCAGCTCCAGCATTTT. Protein: CASSVAGGLNQLQHF.

The genes are TRBV12-3 or TRBV12-4 and TRBJ2-3; 8 bases match TRBD1. The CDR3 spans 15 residues. Losses at the gene ends were 6 bases for V and 3 bases for J; bases not matched to a gene: 8. CDR3: CASSPGQGGTDTQYF. For the CDR3, the DNA is TGTGCCAGCAGCCCCGGACAGGGTGGAACAGATACGCAGTATTTT.

The genes are TRBV2 and TRBJ2-7, with D perhaps matching TRBD1 (5 bases). The ends were cut back, 7 bases at V and 4 bases at J, with 11 bases in the middle. This CDR3 region has 12 residues. Germline CDR1 and CDR2: SNHLY and FYNNEI. Here the CDR3 reads CASNSGYYEQYF. In nucleotides, the CDR3 is TGTGCCAGCAACTCAGGGTATTACGAGCAGTACTTC.

In this sample, this clonotype turned up many times. V gene TRBV6-5 combines with J gene TRBJ1-4, with D possibly matching TRBD1 (6 bases). CDR1 and CDR2 (germline): MNHEY, SVGAGI. Trimming shortened V by 8 bases and J by 2 bases, and 12 bases separated the two germline ends. The CDR3 is 14 residues long. CDR3 DNA sequence: TGTGCCAGCCGGCGGGGGCTCACTAATGAAAAACTGTTTTTT. This sequence encodes CASRRGLTNEKLFF.

The chain is built from TRBV6-5 and TRBJ1-5, with D perhaps TRBD1 (5 bases). V lost 7 bases and J 6 bases, leaving 13 bases between the germline ends. The CDR3 is 13 residues long. CDR1 is MNHEY and CDR2 is SVGAGI in the germline V gene. The DNA for the CDR3 is TGTGCCAGCAAGGGACCACGGGGTCAGCCCCAGCATTTT. Protein: CASKGPRGQPQHF.

This clonotype occurred a few times. This chain joins TRBV7-2 and TRBJ2-3; D unclear. Germline lookup yields CDR1 SGHTA and CDR2 FQGNSA. Trimming took 1 base from V and 8 from J, leaving 10 bases between them. The CDR3 totals 13 residues. CDR3 in amino acids: CASSLDVDGTQYF. DNA of the CDR3: TGTGCCAGCAGCTTAGACGTCGACGGTACGCAGTATTTT.

This clonotype has ten or more counts. The rearrangement joins TRBV7-9 to TRBJ2-5; D might be TRBD1 or TRBD2, each matching 5 bases. Germline assignment: CDR1 SEHNR and CDR2 FQNEAQ (reference sequence). V lost 8 bases to trimming and J lost 5 bases, with 18 bases between them. This CDR3 is built from 14 residues. CDR3 sequence reads: CASSSVGAVETQYF. In DNA form, the CDR3 reads TGTGCCAGCTCGAGTGTCGGGGCGGTCGAGACCCAGTACTTC. Supplemented by reference TRBV7-9 and TRBJ2-5, the full variable domain reads DTGVSQNPRHKITKRGQNVTFRCDPISEHNRLYWYRQTLGQGPEFLTYFQNEAQLEKSRLLSDRFSAERPKGSFSTLEIQRTEQGDSAMYLCASSSVGAVETQYFGPGTRLLVL.

The table lists this clonotype with a few counts. This sequence joins TRBV29-1 and TRBJ1-5, with 9 bases matching TRBD1. V shed 4 bases and J 0 bases; nucleotides not matched to a gene: 1. The germline gives CDR1 SQVTM, CDR2 ANQGSEA. The CDR3 totals 14 residues. As DNA, the CDR3 is TGCAGCGTTGGACAGGGGGGTAGCAATCAGCCCCAGCATTTT. It translates to CSVGQGGSNQPQHF.